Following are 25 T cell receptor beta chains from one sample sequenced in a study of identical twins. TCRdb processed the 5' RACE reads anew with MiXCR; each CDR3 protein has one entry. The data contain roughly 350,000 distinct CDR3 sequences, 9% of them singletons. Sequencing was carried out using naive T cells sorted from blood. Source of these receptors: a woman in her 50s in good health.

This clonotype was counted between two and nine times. The chain's CDR3 is CASSSGGGAYEQYF. DNA for the CDR3: TGCGCCAGCAGCTCAGGGGGAGGGGCCTACGAGCAGTACTTC. This chain links TRBV4-1 with TRBJ2-7; D possibly matches TRBD1 or TRBD2 (7 bases each). This CDR3 has 14 residues. CDR1 is MGHRA, CDR2 YSYEKL, per germline. V lost 5 bases and J lost 2, with 13 bases in between.

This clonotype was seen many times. CDR3 residues: CASSLDPTGELFF. The CDR3 coding sequence is TGCGCCAGCAGCTTGGACCCTACCGGGGAGCTGTTTTTT. The V and J genes are TRBV5-1 and TRBJ2-2, with D unresolved. Germline values: CDR1 SGHRS, CDR2 YFSETQ. The CDR3 contains 13 residues. V dropped 0 bases and J dropped 5 bases, with 5 bases sitting between them. Filled out from reference TRBV5-1 and TRBJ2-2, the complete variable domain reads KAGVTQTPRYLIKTRGQQVTLSCSPISGHRSVSWYQQTPGQGLQFLFEYFSETQRNKGNFPGRFSGRQFSNSRSEMNVSTLELGDSALYLCASSLDPTGELFFGEGSRLTVL.

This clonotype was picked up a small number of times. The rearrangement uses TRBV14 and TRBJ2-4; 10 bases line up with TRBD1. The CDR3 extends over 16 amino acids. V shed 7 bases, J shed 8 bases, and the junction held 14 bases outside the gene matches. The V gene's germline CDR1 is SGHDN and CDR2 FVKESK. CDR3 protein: CASIDAGTGVLYIQYF. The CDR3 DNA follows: TGTGCCAGCATAGATGCGGGGACAGGGGTATTATACATTCAGTACTTC.

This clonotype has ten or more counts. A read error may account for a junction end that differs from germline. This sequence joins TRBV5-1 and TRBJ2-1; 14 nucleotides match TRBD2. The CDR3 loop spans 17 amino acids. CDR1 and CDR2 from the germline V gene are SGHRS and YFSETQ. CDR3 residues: CASSPGTSGSSYNEQFF. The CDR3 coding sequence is TGTGCCAGCAGTCCCGGGACTAGCGGGAGCTCCTACAATGAGCAGTTCTTC.

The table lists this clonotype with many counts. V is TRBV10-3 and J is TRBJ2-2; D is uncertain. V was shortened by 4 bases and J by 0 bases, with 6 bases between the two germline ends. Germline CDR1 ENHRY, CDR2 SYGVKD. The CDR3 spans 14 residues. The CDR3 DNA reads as TGTGCCATCAGTGTCAGAGCGAACACCGGGGAGCTGTTTTTT. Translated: CAISVRANTGELFF.

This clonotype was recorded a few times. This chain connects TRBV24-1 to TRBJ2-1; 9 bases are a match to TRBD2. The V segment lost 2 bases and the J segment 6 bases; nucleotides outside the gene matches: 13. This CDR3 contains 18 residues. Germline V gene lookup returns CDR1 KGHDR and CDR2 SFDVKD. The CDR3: CATSDSGAGGPLRNEQFF. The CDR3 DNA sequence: TGTGCCACCAGTGATTCGGGGGCGGGAGGGCCCCTACGCAATGAGCAGTTCTTC.

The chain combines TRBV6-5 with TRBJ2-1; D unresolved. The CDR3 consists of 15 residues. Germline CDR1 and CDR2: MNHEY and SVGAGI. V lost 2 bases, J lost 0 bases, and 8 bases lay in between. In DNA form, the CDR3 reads TGTGCCAGCAGTTACACAGCATCCTCCTACAATGAGCAGTTCTTC. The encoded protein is CASSYTASSYNEQFF.

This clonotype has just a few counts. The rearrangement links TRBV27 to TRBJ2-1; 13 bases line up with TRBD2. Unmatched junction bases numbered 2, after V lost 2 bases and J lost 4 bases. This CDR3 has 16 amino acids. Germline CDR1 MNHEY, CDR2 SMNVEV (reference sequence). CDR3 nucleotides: TGTGCCAGCAGTTTAGCACTAGCGGGAGGGTACAATGAGCAGTTCTTC. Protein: CASSLALAGGYNEQFF.

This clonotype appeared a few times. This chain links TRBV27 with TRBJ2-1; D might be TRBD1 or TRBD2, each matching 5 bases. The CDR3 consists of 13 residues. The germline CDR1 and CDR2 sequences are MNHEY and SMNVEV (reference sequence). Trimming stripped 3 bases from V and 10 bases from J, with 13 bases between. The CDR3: CASSFLRDQEQFF. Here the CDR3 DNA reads TGTGCCAGCAGTTTTCTCCGGGACCAAGAGCAGTTCTTC.

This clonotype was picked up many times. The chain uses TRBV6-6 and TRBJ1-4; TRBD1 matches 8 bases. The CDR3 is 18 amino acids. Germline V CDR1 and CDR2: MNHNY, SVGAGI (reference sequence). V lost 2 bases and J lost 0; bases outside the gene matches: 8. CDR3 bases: TGTGCCAGCAGTTACCCCAGGGGGCGGAGTGCAACTAATGAAAAACTGTTTTTT. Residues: CASSYPRGRSATNEKLFF.

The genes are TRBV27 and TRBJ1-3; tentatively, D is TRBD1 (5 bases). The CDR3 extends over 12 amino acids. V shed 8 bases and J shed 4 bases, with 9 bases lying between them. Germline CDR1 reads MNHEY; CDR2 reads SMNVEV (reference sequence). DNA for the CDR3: TGTGCCAGCGGACATTCGGGAAACACCATATATTTT. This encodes CASGHSGNTIYF.

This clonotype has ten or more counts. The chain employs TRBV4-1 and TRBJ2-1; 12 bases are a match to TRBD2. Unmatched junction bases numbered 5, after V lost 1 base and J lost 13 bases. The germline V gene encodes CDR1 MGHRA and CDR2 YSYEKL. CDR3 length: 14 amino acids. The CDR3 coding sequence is TGCGCCAGCAGCCAAGGTGTACTAGCGGGAGGACAGTTCTTC. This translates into CASSQGVLAGGQFF.

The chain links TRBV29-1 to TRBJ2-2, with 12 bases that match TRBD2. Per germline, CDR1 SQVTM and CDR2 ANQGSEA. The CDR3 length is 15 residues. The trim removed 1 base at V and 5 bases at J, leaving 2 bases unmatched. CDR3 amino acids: CSVEGLAGGTGELFF. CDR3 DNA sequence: TGCAGCGTTGAAGGGCTAGCGGGAGGGACCGGGGAGCTGTTTTTT.

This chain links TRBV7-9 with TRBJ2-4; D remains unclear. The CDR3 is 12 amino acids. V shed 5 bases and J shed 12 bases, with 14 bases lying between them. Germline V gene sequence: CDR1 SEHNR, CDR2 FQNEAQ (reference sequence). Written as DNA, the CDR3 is TGTGCCAGCAGCCTAGGACCGGCTACTCAGTACTTC. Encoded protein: CASSLGPATQYF.

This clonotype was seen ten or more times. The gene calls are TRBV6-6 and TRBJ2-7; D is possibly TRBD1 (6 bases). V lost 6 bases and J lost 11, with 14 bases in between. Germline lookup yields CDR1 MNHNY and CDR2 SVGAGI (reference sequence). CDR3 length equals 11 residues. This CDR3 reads CASRAGEWEYF. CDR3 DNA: TGTGCCAGCAGGGCAGGGGAATGGGAGTACTTC.

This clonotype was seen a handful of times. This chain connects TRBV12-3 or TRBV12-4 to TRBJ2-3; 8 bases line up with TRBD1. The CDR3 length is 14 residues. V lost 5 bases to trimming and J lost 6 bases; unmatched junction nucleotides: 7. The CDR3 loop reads CASSLGTGRDTQYF. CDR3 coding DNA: TGTGCCAGCAGTCTGGGGACAGGACGGGATACGCAGTATTTT.

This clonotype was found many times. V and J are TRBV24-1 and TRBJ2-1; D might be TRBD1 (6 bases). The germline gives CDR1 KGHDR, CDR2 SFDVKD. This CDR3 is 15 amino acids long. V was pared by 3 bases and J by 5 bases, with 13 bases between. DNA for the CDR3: TGTGCCACCAGTGATCCGGGACACAAACACAATGAGCAGTTCTTC. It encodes CATSDPGHKHNEQFF.

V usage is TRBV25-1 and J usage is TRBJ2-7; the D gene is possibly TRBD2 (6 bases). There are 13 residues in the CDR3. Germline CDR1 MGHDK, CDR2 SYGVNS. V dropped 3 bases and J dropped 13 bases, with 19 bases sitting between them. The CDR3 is CASSDGGLRAVYF. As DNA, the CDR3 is TGTGCCAGCAGTGATGGGGGGTTACGAGCAGTATACTTC.

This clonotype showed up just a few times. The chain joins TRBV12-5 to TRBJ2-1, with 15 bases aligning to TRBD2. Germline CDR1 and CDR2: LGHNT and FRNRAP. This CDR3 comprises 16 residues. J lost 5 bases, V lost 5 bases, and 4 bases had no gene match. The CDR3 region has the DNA TGTGCTAGTGGTCGGACTAGCGGGAGGGACAACAATGAGCAGTTCTTC. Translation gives CASGRTSGRDNNEQFF.

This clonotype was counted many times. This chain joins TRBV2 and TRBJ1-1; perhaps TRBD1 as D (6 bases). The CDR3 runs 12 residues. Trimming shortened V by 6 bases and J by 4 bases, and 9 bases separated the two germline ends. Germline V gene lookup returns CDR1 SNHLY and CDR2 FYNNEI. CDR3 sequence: CASRIGGTEAFF. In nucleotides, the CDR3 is TGTGCCAGCAGGATAGGGGGCACTGAAGCTTTCTTT.

CDR3 sequence: CASVSGGRAREQFF. The CDR3 DNA reads as TGTGCCAGCGTTTCGGGCGGGAGGGCCAGGGAGCAGTTCTTC. The chain joins TRBV28 to TRBJ2-1; 9 nucleotides line up with TRBD2. V lost 8 bases, J lost 10 bases, and 12 bases stayed unmatched. Germline V gives CDR1 MDHEN, CDR2 SYDVKM. This CDR3 has 14 amino acids.

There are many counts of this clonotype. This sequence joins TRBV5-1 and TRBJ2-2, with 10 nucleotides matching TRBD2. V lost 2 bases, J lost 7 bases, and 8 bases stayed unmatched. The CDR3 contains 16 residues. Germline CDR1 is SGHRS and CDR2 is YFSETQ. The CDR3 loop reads CASSFLAGEKVGELFF. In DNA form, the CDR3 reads TGCGCCAGCAGCTTCCTAGCGGGAGAAAAGGTCGGGGAGCTGTTTTTT.

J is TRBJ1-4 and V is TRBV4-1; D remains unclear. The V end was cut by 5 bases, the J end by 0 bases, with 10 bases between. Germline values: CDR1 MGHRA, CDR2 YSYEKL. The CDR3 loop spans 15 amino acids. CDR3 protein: CASSFSAATNEKLFF. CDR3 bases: TGCGCCAGCAGCTTCAGTGCGGCAACTAATGAAAAACTGTTTTTT.

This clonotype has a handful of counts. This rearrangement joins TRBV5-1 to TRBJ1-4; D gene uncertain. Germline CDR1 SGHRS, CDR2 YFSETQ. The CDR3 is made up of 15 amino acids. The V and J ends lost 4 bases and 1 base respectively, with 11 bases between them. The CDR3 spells CASSPGGETNEKLFF. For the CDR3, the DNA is TGCGCCAGCAGCCCAGGCGGGGAAACTAATGAAAAACTGTTTTTT.

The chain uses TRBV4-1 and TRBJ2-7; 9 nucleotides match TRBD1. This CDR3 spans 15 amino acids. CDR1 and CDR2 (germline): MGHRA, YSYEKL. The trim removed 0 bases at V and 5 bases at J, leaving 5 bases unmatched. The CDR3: CASSQEPGTGNEQYF. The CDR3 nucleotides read TGCGCCAGCAGCCAAGAACCCGGGACAGGGAACGAGCAGTACTTC.